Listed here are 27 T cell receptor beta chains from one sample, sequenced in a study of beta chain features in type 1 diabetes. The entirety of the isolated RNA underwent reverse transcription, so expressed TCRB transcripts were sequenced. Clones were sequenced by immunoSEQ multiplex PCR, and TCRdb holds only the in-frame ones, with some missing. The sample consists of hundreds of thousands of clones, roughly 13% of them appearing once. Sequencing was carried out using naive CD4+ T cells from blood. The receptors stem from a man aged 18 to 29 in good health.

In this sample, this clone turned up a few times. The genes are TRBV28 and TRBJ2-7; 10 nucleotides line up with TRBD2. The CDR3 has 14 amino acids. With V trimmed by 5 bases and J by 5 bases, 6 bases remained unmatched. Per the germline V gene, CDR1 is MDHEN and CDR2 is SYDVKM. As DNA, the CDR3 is TGTGCCAGCAGTCCCCCGGGACTAGCGAACGAGCAGTACTTC. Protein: CASSPPGLANEQYF. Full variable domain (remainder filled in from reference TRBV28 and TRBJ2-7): DVKVTQSSRYLVKRTGEKVFLECVQDMDHENMFWYRQDPGLGLRLIYFSYDVKMKEKGDIPEGYSVSREKKERFSLILESASTNQTSMYLCASSPPGLANEQYFGPGTRLTVT.

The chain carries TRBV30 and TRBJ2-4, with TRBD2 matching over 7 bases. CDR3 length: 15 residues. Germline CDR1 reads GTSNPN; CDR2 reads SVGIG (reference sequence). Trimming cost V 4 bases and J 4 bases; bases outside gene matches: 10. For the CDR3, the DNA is TGTGCCTGGACTGTTGGGGGAGGGAGGAAAAACATTCAGTACTTC. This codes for CAWTVGGGRKNIQYF.

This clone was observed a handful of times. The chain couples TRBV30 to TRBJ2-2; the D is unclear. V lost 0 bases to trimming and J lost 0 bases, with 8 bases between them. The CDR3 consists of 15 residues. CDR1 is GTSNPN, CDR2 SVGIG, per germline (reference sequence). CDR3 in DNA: TGTGCCTGGAGTGTAATCCGTCCGAACACCGGGGAGCTGTTTTTT. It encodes CAWSVIRPNTGELFF. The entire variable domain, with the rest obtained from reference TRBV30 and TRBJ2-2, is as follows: SQTIHQWPATLVQPVGSPLSLECTVEGTSNPNLYWYRQAAGRGLQLLFYSVGIGQISSEVPQNLSASRPQDRQFILSSKKLLLSDSGFYLCAWSVIRPNTGELFFGEGSRLTVL.

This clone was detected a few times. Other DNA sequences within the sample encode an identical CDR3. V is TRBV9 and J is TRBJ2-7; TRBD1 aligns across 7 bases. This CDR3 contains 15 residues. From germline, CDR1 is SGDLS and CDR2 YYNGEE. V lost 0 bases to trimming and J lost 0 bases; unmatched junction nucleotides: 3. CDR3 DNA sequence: TGTGCCAGCAGCGTAGTGGGGGACAGCTCCTACGAGCAGTACTTC. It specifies CASSVVGDSSYEQYF.

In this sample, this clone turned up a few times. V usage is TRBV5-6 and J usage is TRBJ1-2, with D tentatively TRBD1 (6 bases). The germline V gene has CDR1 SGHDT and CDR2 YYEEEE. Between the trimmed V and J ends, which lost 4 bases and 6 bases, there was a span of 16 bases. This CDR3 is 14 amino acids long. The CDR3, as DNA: TGTGCCAGCAGCAGGGGGGGGAATTGGAATGGCTACACCTTC. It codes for CASSRGGNWNGYTF. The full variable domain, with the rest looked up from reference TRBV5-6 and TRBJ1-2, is DAGVTQSPTHLIKTRGQQVTLRCSPKSGHDTVSWYQQALGQGPQFIFQYYEEEERQRGNFPDRFSGHQFPNYSSELNVNALLLGDSALYLCASSRGGNWNGYTFGSGTRLTVV.

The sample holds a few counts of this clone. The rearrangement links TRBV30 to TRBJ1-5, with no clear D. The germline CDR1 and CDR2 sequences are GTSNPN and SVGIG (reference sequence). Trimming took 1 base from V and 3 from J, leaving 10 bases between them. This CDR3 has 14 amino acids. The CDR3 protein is CAWSANINNQPQHF. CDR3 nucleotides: TGTGCCTGGAGTGCCAACATCAACAATCAGCCCCAGCATTTT.

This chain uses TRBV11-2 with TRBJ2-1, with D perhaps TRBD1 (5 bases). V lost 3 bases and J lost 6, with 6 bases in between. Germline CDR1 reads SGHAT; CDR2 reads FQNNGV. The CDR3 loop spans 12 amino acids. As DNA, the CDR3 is TGTGCCAGCAGCTTGGACACCAATGAGCAGTTCTTC. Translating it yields CASSLDTNEQFF.

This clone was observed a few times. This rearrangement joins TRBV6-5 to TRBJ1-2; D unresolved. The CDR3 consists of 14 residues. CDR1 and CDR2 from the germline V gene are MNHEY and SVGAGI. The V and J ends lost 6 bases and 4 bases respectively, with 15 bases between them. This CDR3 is CASRLGEGGYGYTF. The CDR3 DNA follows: TGTGCCAGCAGGTTGGGAGAGGGAGGCTATGGCTACACCTTC.

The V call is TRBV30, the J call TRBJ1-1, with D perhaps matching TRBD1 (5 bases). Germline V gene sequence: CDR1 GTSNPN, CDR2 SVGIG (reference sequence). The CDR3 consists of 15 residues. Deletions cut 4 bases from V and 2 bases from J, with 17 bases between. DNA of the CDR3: TGTGCCTGGACGGGGGTCCGGATCCTCAACACTGAAGCTTTCTTT. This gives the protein CAWTGVRILNTEAFF.

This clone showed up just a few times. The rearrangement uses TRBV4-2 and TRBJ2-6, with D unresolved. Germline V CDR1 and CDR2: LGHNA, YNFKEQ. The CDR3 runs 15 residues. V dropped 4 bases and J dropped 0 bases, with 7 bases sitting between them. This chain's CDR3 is CASSPYISGANVLTF. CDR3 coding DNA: TGTGCCAGCAGCCCTTATATCTCTGGGGCCAACGTCCTGACTTTC.

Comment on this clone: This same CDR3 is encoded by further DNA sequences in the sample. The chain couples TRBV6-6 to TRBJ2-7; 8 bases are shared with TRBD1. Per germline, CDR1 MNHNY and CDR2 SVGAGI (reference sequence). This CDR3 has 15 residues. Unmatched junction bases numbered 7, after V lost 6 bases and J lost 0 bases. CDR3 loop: CASSPRDRSSYEQYF. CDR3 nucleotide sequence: TGTGCCAGCAGCCCAAGGGACAGGAGCTCCTACGAGCAGTACTTC.

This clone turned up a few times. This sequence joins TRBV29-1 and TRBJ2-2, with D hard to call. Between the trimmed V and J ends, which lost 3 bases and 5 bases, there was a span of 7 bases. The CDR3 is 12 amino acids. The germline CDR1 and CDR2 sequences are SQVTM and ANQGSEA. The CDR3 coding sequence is TGCAGCGTTGAGGCTGGTACCGGGGAGCTGTTTTTT. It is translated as CSVEAGTGELFF.

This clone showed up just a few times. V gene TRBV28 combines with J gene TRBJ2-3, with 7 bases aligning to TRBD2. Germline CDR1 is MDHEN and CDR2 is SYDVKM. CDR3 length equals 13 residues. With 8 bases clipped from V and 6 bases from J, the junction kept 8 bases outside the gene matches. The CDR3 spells CASLRGGWDTQYF. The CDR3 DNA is TGTGCCAGCCTCCGCGGGGGTTGGGATACGCAGTATTTT.

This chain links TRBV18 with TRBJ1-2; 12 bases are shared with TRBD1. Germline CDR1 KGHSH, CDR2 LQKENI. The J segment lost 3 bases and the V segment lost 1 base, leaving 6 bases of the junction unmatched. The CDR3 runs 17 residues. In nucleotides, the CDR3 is TGTGCCAGCTCACCACGGGACAGGGGGCGGCTACACTATGGCTACACCTTC. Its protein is CASSPRDRGRLHYGYTF.

In DNA form, the CDR3 reads TGTGCCAGCATCAGCGGCTACAATGAGCAGTTCTTC. Protein sequence: CASISGYNEQFF. The genes are TRBV25-1 and TRBJ2-1; D is perhaps TRBD2 (5 bases). There are 12 residues in the CDR3. Germline assignment: CDR1 MGHDK and CDR2 SYGVNS. V was shortened by 7 bases and J by 3 bases, with 7 bases between the two germline ends.

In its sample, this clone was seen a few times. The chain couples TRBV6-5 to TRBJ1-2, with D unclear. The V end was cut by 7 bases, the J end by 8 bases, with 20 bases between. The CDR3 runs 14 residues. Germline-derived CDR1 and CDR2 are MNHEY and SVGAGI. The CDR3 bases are TGTGCCAGCATCGAAAGCGAATGGGTCGGCGGCTACACCTTC. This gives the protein CASIESEWVGGYTF.

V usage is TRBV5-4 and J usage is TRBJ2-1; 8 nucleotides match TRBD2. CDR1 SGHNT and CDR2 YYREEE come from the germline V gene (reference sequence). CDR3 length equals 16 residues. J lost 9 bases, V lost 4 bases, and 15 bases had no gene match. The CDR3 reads CASSQDAGGAIVEQFF. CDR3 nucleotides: TGTGCCAGCAGCCAAGATGCGGGAGGCGCTATTGTTGAGCAGTTCTTC.

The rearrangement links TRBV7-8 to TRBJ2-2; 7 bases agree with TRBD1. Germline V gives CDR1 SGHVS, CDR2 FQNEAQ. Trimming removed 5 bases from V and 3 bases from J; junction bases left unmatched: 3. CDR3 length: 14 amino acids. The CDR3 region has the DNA TGTGCCAGCAGCAGGGGGCGCGACACCGGGGAGCTGTTTTTT. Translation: CASSRGRDTGELFF.

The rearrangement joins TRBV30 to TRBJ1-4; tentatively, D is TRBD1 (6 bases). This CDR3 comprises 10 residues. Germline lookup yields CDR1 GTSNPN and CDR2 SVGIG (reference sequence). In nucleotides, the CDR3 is TGTGCGACCCAGGGGGAAAAACTGTTTTTT. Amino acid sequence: CATQGEKLFF.

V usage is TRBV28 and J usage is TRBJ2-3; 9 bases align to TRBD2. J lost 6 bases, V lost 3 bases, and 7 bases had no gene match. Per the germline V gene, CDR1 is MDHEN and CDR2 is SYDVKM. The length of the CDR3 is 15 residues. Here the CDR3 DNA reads TGTGCCAGCAGTTTCAGCGGGGGGTCCGCGGATACGCAGTATTTT. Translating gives CASSFSGGSADTQYF.

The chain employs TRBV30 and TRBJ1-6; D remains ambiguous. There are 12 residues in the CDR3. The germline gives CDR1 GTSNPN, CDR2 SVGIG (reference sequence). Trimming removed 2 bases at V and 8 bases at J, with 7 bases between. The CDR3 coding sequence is TGTGCCTGGAGTCCCGGGGATTCACCCCTCCACTTT. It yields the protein CAWSPGDSPLHF.

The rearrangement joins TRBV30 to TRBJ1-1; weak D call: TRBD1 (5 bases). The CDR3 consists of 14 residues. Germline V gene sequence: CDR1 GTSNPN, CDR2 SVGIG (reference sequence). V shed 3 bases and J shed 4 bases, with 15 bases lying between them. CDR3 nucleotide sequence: TGTGCCTGGAGACCGGACATACGTACCACTGAAGCTTTCTTT. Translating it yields CAWRPDIRTTEAFF.

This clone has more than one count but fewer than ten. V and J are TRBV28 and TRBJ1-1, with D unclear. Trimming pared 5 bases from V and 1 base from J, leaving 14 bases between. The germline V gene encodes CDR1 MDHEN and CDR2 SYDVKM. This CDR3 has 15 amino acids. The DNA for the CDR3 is TGTGCCAGCAGTACCGACGCGGGCGAGAACACTGAAGCTTTCTTT. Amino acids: CASSTDAGENTEAFF.

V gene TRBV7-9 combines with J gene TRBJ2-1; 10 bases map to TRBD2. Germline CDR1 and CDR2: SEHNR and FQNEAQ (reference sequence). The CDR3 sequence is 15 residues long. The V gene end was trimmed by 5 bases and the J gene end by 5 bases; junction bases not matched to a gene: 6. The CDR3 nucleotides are TGTGCCAGCAGCACCAGCGGGGGGGGGCACAATGAGCAGTTCTTC. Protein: CASSTSGGGHNEQFF.

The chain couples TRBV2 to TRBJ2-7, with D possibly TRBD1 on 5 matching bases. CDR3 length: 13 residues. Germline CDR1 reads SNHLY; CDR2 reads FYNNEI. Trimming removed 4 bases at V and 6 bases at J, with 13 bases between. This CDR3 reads CASSVQALIEQYF. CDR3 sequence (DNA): TGTGCCAGCAGTGTACAGGCCTTAATCGAGCAGTACTTC.

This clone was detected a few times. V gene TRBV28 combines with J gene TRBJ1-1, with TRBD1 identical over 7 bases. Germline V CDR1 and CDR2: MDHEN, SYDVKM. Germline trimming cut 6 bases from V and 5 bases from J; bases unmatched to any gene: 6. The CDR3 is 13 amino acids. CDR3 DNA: TGTGCCAGCAGCGCAGGGGGATGGACTGAAGCTTTCTTT. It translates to CASSAGGWTEAFF.

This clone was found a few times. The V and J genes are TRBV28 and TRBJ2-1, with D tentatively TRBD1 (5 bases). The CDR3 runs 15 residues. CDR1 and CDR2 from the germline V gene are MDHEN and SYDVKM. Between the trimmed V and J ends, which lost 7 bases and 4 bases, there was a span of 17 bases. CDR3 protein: CASTSIRQGYNEQFF. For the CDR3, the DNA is TGTGCCAGCACCAGTATAAGGCAGGGATACAATGAGCAGTTCTTC. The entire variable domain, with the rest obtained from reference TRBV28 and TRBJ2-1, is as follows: DVKVTQSSRYLVKRTGEKVFLECVQDMDHENMFWYRQDPGLGLRLIYFSYDVKMKEKGDIPEGYSVSREKKERFSLILESASTNQTSMYLCASTSIRQGYNEQFFGPGTRLTVL.